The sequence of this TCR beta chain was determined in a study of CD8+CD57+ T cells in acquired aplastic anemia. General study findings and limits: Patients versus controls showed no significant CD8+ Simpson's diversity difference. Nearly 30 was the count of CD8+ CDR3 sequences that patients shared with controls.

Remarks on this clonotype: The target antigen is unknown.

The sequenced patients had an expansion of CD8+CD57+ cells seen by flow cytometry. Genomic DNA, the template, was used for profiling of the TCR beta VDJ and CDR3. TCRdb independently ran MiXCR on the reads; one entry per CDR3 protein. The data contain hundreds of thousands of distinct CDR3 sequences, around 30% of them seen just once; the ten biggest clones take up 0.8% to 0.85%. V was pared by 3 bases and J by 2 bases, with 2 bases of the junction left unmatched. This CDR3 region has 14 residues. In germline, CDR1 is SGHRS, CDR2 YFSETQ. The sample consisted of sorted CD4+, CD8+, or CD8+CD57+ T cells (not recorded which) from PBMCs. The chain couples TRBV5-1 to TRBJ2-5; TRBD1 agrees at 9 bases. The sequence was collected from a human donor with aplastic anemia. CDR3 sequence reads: CASSYRGRQETQYF. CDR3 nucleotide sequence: TGCGCCAGCAGCTACAGGGGGCGGCAAGAGACCCAGTACTTC.